The 28 T cell receptor beta chains listed next were all sequenced from one sample in a study of regulatory T cells in long-lasting Graves disease. The time point denotes: newly diagnosed GD, antithyroid drugs for less than 3 months. PBMC-extracted RNA yielded the TCR library. Arm-PCR with iRepertoire HTBI primers amplified the CDR3 regions for these TCR beta libraries. One entry per CDR3 protein results from TCRdb running MiXCR on the multiplex PCR reads. The top ten hold 14% of the sample, which has around 250,000 distinct CDR3 sequences, around a sixth seen once. These data are also associated with another study on T cells in Graves' hyperthyroidism and ophthalmopathy.

The specimen was peripheral blood mononuclear cells (PBMCs), collected at new diagnosis, from a patient treated with antithyroid drugs. These receptors all come from a woman between 25 and 40 years old with Graves disease.

This clonotype turned up a few times. The junction and the germline gene differ at one end; a read error may be behind it. The chain recombines TRBV20-1 with TRBJ2-2; TRBD2 might be the D (5 bases). Germline V gene data show CDR1 as DFQATT and CDR2 as SNEGSKA (reference sequence). This CDR3 contains 15 residues. This CDR3 reads CSVEAYRSNTGEPFF. Here the CDR3 DNA reads TGCAGTGTCGAAGCCTACCGATCGAACACCGGGGAGCCGTTTTTT.

This chain links TRBV15 with TRBJ2-7; TRBD1 agrees at 9 bases. From germline, CDR1 is LNHNV and CDR2 YYDKDF (reference sequence). The CDR3 sequence is 16 residues long. J gave up 3 bases and V 4 bases, and 10 bases lay outside the gene matches. The CDR3 DNA reads as TGTGCCACCAGCAACCCAGGGACAGGGCAAAGCTACGAGCAGTACTTC. Translated: CATSNPGTGQSYEQYF.

This clonotype was counted once. A clone one base away is much larger, so this may be a read error. The chain links TRBV12-3 or TRBV12-4 to TRBJ1-5; D is perhaps TRBD1 (5 bases). This CDR3 region has 15 residues. V was pared by 3 bases and J by 5 bases, with 14 bases between. The DNA for the CDR3 is TGTGCCAGCAGTTTGGACATCACGCTCCATCAGCCCCAGCATTTT. Protein: CASSLDITLHQPQHF.

This clonotype was detected ten times or more. This sequence joins TRBV18 and TRBJ2-5; D could derive from TRBD1 or TRBD2 (5 bases each). Per germline, CDR1 KGHSH and CDR2 LQKENI. This CDR3 spans 13 amino acids. V was pared by 4 bases and J by 9 bases, with 15 bases between. The CDR3 protein is CASSQNRDAAQYF. In DNA, the CDR3 is TGTGCCAGCTCACAGAACCGGGACGCGGCCCAGTACTTC.

A note on this clonotype: A single base is all that separates this from a far larger clone, so a read error is likely. V and J are TRBV6-9 and TRBJ1-6; TRBD1 matches 7 bases. In germline, CDR1 is MNHGY, CDR2 SVAAGI. The CDR3 has 17 residues. CDR3 DNA sequence: TGTGCCAGCAGCCCTAGGGGGGAAGGGGGCGTTAGTTCACCCCCCCACTTT. Amino acids: CASSPRGEGGVSSPPHF.

The table lists this clonotype with many counts. The chain's CDR3 is CASSPSSVYGTGYYNEQFF. The CDR3 DNA reads TGTGCCAGCTCACCAAGTAGTGTTTATGGGACAGGGTATTACAATGAGCAGTTCTTC. The chain combines TRBV18 with TRBJ2-1, with 9 positions matching TRBD1. V lost 2 bases to trimming and J lost 4 bases; unmatched junction nucleotides: 15. The CDR3 is 19 amino acids. From germline, CDR1 is KGHSH and CDR2 LQKENI.

In its sample, this clonotype was seen a few times. The gene calls are TRBV6-5 and TRBJ1-1; 9 nucleotides line up with TRBD1. The CDR3 length is 17 residues. With 0 bases clipped from V and 6 bases from J, the junction kept 11 bases outside the gene matches. Germline V gives CDR1 MNHEY, CDR2 SVGAGI. CDR3 coding DNA: TGTGCCAGCAGTTACTCGGGACAGGGTGACTACTTTGCTGAAGCTTTCTTT. It specifies CASSYSGQGDYFAEAFF.

This clonotype was observed many times. The chain carries TRBV12-3 or TRBV12-4 and TRBJ2-5; D gene unclear. Trimming took 5 bases from V and 5 from J, leaving 9 bases between them. CDR3 length equals 12 residues. In nucleotides, the CDR3 is TGTGCCAGCAGTCCGGCCGGGGAGACCCAGTACTTC. This encodes CASSPAGETQYF.

Regarding this clonotype: Being one base from a much bigger clone, this may be a read error. Since no conserved phenylalanine or tryptophan closes the CDR3, a read error is the likely cause. CDR3 in amino acids: CASTLETGANVLTL. The CDR3, as DNA: TGTGCCAGCACCCTCGAAACCGGGGCCAACGTCCTGACTCTC. The chain is built from TRBV12-3 or TRBV12-4 and TRBJ2-6; no firm D call. CDR3 length: 14 residues. The V gene lost 7 bases and the J gene lost 4 bases, with 11 bases spanning the gap.

Many counts were recorded for this clonotype. The chain couples TRBV11-1 to TRBJ2-1; TRBD2 matches 9 bases. V shed 1 base and J 7 bases; nucleotides not matched to a gene: 5. The CDR3 is 15 residues long. Germline V CDR1 and CDR2: SGHAT, FQDESV (reference sequence). CDR3 sequence: CASSLERGVSNEQFF. CDR3 bases: TGTGCCAGCAGCTTAGAGCGGGGGGTTTCGAATGAGCAGTTCTTC.

This clonotype was recorded at least ten times. The V call is TRBV12-3 or TRBV12-4, the J call TRBJ2-1, with TRBD2 matching over 11 bases. With 11 bases clipped from V and 7 bases from J, the junction kept 10 bases outside the gene matches. The CDR3 has 14 amino acids. DNA of the CDR3: TGTGCCGCCGCGACTAGCGGGGTGGAAAATGAGCAGTTCTTC. This gives the protein CAAATSGVENEQFF.

This clonotype was counted at least ten times. The chain couples TRBV12-3 or TRBV12-4 to TRBJ1-2; D might be TRBD1 (6 bases). The CDR3 consists of 13 residues. The V end was cut by 4 bases, the J end by 4 bases, with 10 bases between. CDR3 residues: CASSSGTSYGYTF. The CDR3, as DNA: TGTGCCAGCAGTTCCGGGACAAGCTATGGCTACACCTTC.

The CDR3 DNA sequence: TGTGCCAGCAGCCATGAATCCGATCCGCCCCAGCATTTT. Translated: CASSHESDPPQHF. The V and J genes are TRBV4-2 and TRBJ1-5; D unresolved. Germline CDR1 LGHNA, CDR2 YNFKEQ. CDR3 length equals 13 residues. With 3 bases removed from V and 9 bases from J, the gap between germline ends came to 12 bases.

This clonotype was recorded at least ten times. The CDR3 DNA follows: TGCGCCACCACGGAGGGGTTCAGCTCTGGGGCCAACGTCCTGACTTTC. This encodes CATTEGFSSGANVLTF. The chain joins TRBV10-2 to TRBJ2-6; TRBD2 might be the D (6 bases). The CDR3 extends over 16 amino acids. Looked up from germline, CDR1 is WSHSY and CDR2 is SAAADI. V lost 10 bases and J 0 bases, leaving 16 bases between the germline ends.

This clonotype was found many times. Mismatch with germline at one junction end may stem from a read error. V usage is TRBV3-1 and J usage is TRBJ2-1, with TRBD1 as a possible D gene (6 bases). The CDR3 totals 11 residues. Germline-derived CDR1 and CDR2 are LGHDT and YNNKEL (reference sequence). For the CDR3, the DNA is TGTGCCAGCAGCCAAACAGGGTACAAGCTCTTC. Protein product: CASSQTGYKLF.

This clonotype was seen ten or more times. The chain has TRBV12-3 or TRBV12-4 and TRBJ2-1; D is ambiguous. Trimming removed 5 bases at V and 0 bases at J, with 11 bases between. The CDR3 totals 15 residues. The CDR3 here is CASSLSAVSYNEQFF. The CDR3 nucleotides read TGTGCCAGCAGTCTCTCTGCAGTCTCCTACAATGAGCAGTTCTTC.

The chain combines TRBV6-5 with TRBJ1-2; D remains unclear. The germline V gene encodes CDR1 MNHEY and CDR2 SVGAGI. The ends were cut back, 3 bases at V and 7 bases at J, with 15 bases in the middle. This CDR3 contains 14 residues. The CDR3 DNA follows: TGTGCCAGCAGTTATTACGGGTCAGTAGGTGGCTACACCTTC. This sequence encodes CASSYYGSVGGYTF.

With regard to this clonotype: A much larger clone sits a single nucleotide away, making a read error possible. The CDR3 does not close with the conserved phenylalanine or tryptophan, likely indicating a read error. This chain connects TRBV7-6 to TRBJ2-1; tentative D call: TRBD2 (5 bases). Trimming pared 1 base from V and 8 bases from J, leaving 9 bases between. This CDR3 contains 13 residues. Germline CDR1 and CDR2: SGHVS and FNYEAQ. In DNA, the CDR3 is TGTGCCAGCAGCTTAGACGGGGTGTATGAGCAGTTCCTC. It encodes CASSLDGVYEQFL.

V gene TRBV20-1 combines with J gene TRBJ2-1; 11 bases line up with TRBD2. Germline V gene sequence: CDR1 DFQATT, CDR2 SNEGSKA (reference sequence). The CDR3 is 12 amino acids. CDR3 region: CGFLAGGSEQFF. The CDR3 nucleotides are TGCGGGTTTTTAGCGGGGGGGAGTGAGCAGTTCTTC.

There are many counts of this clonotype. CDR3 sequence (DNA): TGTGCCAGCAGTTCGTCTTGGCTAGCCACAGATACGCAGTATTTT. Translated: CASSSSWLATDTQYF. V and J are TRBV28 and TRBJ2-3; weak D call: TRBD2 (5 bases). Germline-derived CDR1 and CDR2 are MDHEN and SYDVKM. The CDR3 extends over 15 amino acids. V gave up 4 bases and J gave up 2 bases, with 13 bases separating them.

Points on this clonotype: This may be a read error: a much more frequent sequence differs by one nucleotide. The CDR3 does not end in the conserved phenylalanine or tryptophan, so this is likely a read error. V gene TRBV6-2 or TRBV6-3 combines with J gene TRBJ1-2; 7 nucleotides match TRBD1. Unmatched junction bases numbered 8, after V lost 6 bases and J lost 7 bases. Per the germline V gene, CDR1 is MNHEY and CDR2 is SVGEGT. The CDR3 contains 13 residues. DNA for the CDR3: TGTGCCAGCAGAGACAGGGTCTCCGCTGGCTACACCCTC. This codes for CASRDRVSAGYTL.

The V call is TRBV5-1, the J call TRBJ2-2; TRBD2 matches 7 bases. Trimming cost V 0 bases and J 7 bases; bases outside gene matches: 9. There are 16 residues in the CDR3. Germline CDR1 SGHRS, CDR2 YFSETQ. This chain's CDR3 is CASSLGAGSHGGELFF. The CDR3 nucleotides are TGCGCCAGCAGCTTGGGAGCGGGGTCCCACGGCGGGGAGCTGTTTTTT.

This clonotype occurred many times. The CDR3 DNA reads TGTGCCAGCAGTGACAGGCCCGGGGAGCTGTTTTTT. Protein: CASSDRPGELFF. V usage is TRBV2 and J usage is TRBJ2-2, with unresolved D. The germline CDR1 and CDR2 sequences are SNHLY and FYNNEI. The CDR3 runs 12 residues. V lost 3 bases to trimming and J lost 6 bases, with 5 bases between them.

This clonotype was picked up many times. The V and J genes are TRBV3-1 and TRBJ1-1; D possibly corresponds to TRBD1 (6 bases). The germline CDR1 and CDR2 sequences are LGHDT and YNNKEL (reference sequence). Trimming left V 3 bases short and J 3 bases short, with 11 bases between. This CDR3 is built from 14 residues. CDR3 DNA: TGTGCCAGCAGCCATACCCGGGGGCACACTGAAGCTTTCTTT. Translation gives CASSHTRGHTEAFF.

This clonotype occurred many times. The CDR3 DNA reads as TGTGCCAGCAGTTATCGGGACTCCGTCTTCTACGAGCAGTACTTC. It codes for CASSYRDSVFYEQYF. The chain couples TRBV12-3 or TRBV12-4 to TRBJ2-7; tentatively, D is TRBD2 (6 bases). The CDR3 extends over 15 amino acids. Trimming removed 4 bases from V and 3 bases from J, with 16 bases in between.

In its sample, this clonotype was seen many times. V usage is TRBV5-8 and J usage is TRBJ2-7, with D possibly matching TRBD1 (5 bases). This CDR3 is 16 amino acids long. Per germline, CDR1 SGHTS and CDR2 YDEGEE. The ends were cut back, 4 bases at V and 2 bases at J, with 19 bases in the middle. This CDR3 is CASSPGHVRPPYEQYF. The CDR3 nucleotides read TGTGCCAGCAGCCCAGGACATGTCAGGCCGCCCTACGAGCAGTACTTC.

The chain combines TRBV6-9 with TRBJ2-3; D gene unclear. Trimming removed 2 bases at V and 0 bases at J, with 3 bases between. Germline-derived CDR1 and CDR2 are MNHGY and SVAAGI. CDR3 size: 13 residues. CDR3 amino acids: CASSYLSTDTQYF. As DNA, the CDR3 is TGTGCCAGCAGTTATCTTAGCACAGATACGCAGTATTTT.

This clonotype was seen at least ten times. The rearrangement links TRBV29-1 to TRBJ1-1; no firm D call. Germline values: CDR1 SQVTM, CDR2 ANQGSEA. V was pared by 3 bases and J by 1 base, with 9 bases between. The CDR3 spans 13 residues. The CDR3 sequence: CSVDSGWNTEAFF. The CDR3 DNA reads as TGCAGCGTTGACTCGGGGTGGAACACTGAAGCTTTCTTT.